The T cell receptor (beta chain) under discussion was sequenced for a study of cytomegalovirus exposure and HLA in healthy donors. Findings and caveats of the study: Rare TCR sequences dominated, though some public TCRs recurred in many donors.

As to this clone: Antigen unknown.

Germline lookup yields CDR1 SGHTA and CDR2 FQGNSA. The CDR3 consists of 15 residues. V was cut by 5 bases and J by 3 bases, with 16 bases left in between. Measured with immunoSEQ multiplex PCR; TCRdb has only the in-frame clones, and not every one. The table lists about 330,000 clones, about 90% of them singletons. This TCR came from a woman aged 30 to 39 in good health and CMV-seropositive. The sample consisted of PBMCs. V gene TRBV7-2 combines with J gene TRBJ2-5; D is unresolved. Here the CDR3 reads CASSPSPNREETQYF. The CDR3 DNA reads TGTGCCAGCAGCCCCAGCCCTAACAGAGAAGAGACCCAGTACTTC.